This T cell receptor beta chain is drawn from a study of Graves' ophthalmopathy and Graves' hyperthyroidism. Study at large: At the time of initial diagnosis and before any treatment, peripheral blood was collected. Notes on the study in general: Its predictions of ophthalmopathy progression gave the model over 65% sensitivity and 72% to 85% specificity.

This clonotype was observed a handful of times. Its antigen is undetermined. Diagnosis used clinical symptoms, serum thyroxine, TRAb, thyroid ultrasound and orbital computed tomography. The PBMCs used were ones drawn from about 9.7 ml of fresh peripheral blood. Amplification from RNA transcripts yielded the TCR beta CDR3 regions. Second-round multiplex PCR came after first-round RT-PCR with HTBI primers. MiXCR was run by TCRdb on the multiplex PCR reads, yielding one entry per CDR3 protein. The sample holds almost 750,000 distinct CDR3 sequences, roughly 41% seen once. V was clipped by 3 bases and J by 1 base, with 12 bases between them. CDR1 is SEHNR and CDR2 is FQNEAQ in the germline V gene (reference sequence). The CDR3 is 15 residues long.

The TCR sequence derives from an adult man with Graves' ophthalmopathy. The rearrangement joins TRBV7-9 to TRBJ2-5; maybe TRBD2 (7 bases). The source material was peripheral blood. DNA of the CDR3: TGTGCCAGCAGCTTGAGGGAGGGGGTCCAAGAGACCCAGTACTTC. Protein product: CASSLREGVQETQYF.